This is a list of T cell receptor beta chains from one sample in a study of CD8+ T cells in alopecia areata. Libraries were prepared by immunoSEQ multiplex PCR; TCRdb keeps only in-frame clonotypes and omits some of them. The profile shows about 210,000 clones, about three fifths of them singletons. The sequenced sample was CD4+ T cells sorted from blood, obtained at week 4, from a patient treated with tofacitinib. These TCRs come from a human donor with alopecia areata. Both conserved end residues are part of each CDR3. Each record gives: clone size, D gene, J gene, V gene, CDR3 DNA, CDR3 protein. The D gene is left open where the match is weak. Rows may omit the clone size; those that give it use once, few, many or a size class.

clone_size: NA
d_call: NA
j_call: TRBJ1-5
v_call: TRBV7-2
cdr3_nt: TGTGCCAGCAGCTTGACAGGCTCCAATCAGCCCCAGCATTTT
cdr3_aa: CASSLTGSNQPQHF

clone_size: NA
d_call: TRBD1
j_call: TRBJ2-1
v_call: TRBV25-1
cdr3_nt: TGTGCCAGCAGTGGGTCAGGGGGCATATACAATGAGCAGTTCTTC
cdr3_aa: CASSGSGGIYNEQFF

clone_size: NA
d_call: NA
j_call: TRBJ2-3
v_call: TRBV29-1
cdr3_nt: TGCAGCTCCCGACCAGGAACTAGCACAGATACGCAGTATTTT
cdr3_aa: CSSRPGTSTDTQYF

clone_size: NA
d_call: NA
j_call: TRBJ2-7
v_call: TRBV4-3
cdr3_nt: TGCGCCAGCAGCCGGCTCCTACAGGGCTACGAGCAGTACTTC
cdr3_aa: CASSRLLQGYEQYF

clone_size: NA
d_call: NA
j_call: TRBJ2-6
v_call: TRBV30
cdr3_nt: TGTGCCTGGGCGGGACAACGAAACTCTGGGGCCAACGTCCTGACTTTC
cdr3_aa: CAWAGQRNSGANVLTF

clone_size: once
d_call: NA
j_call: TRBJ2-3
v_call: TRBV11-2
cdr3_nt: TGTGCCAGCAGCTTAGGAGGGAGTAGCACAGATACGCAGTATTTT
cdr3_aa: CASSLGGSSTDTQYF

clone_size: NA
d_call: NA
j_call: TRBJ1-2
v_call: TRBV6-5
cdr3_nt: TGTGCCAGCAGTACCCTACGGGGAACAGGGTACGGCTACACCTTC
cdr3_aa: CASSTLRGTGYGYTF

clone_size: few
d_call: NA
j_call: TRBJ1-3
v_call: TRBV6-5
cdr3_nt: TGTGCCTCTGGAGGGCGTGCTGGAAACACCATATATTTT
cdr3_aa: CASGGRAGNTIYF

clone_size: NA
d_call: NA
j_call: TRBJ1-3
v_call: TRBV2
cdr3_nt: TGTGCCAGCAGTGAAGGAACAGGGAACTCTGGAAACACCATATATTTT
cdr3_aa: CASSEGTGNSGNTIYF

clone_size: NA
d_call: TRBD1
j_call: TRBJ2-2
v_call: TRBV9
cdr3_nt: TGTGCCAGCAGCGTTTTCGGGACAGGGAACACCGGGGAGCTGTTTTTT
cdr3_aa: CASSVFGTGNTGELFF

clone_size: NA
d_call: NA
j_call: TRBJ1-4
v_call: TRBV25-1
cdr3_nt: TGTGCCAGCAGTGTCCCGGACCGGGATCTTGAAAAACTGTTTTTT
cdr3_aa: CASSVPDRDLEKLFF

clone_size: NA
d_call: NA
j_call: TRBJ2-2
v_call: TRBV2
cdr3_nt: TGTGCCAGCAGTCACGGGGAGCTGTTTTTT
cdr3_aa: CASSHGELFF

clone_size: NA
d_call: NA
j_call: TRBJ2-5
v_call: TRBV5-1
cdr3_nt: TGCGCCAGCAGCTTGGACGGACTCCAAGAGACCCAGTACTTC
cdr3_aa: CASSLDGLQETQYF

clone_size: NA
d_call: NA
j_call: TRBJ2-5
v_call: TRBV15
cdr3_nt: TGTGCCACCAGCAGAGGGCGTCTAGGGGGACATTACCAAGAGACCCAGTACTTC
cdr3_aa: CATSRGRLGGHYQETQYF

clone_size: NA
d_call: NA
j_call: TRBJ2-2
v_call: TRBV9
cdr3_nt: TGTGCCAGCAGCGTTAGACCACAGGGCACCGGGGAGCTGTTTTTT
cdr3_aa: CASSVRPQGTGELFF

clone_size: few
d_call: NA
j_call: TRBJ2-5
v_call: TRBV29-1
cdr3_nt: TGCAGCGTTGTTGGGGGAGAGACCCAGTACTTC
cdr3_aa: CSVVGGETQYF

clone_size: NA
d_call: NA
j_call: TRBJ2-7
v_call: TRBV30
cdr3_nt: TGTGCCTGGAGCTCTTCCTACGAGCAGTACTTC
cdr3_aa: CAWSSSYEQYF

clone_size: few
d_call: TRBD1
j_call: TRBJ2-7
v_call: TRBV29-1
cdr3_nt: TGCAGCGTTGGGAGGACAGGGCCCTACGAGCAGTACTTC
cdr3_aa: CSVGRTGPYEQYF

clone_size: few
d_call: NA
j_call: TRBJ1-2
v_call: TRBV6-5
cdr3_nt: TGTGCCAGCAGTTACTCGGCACAGGTCGGCTACACCTTC
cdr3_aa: CASSYSAQVGYTF

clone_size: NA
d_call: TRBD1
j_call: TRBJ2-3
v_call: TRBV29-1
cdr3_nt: TGCAGCGTTGGCACAGGGGCTAGGTCAGATACGCAGTATTTT
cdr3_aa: CSVGTGARSDTQYF

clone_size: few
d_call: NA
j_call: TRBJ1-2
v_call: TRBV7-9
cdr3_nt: TGTGCCAGCAGCTTAGTAGGGACGTATGGCTACACCTTC
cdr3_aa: CASSLVGTYGYTF

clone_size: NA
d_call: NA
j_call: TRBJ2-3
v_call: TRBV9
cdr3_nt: TGTGCCAGCAGCAACCTCATAAGCACAGATACGCAGTATTTT
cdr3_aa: CASSNLISTDTQYF

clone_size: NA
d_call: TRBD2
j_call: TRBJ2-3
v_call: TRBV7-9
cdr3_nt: TGTGCCAGCAGGATGATGCGGGGGGGCGCAGATACGCAGTATTTT
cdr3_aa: CASRMMRGGADTQYF

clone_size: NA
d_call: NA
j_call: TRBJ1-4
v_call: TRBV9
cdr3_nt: TGTGCCAGCAGCGTATGGGGTGGGGACGGGGAAAAACTGTTTTTT
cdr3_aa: CASSVWGGDGEKLFF

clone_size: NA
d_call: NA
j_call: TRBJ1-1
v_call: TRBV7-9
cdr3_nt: TGTGCCAGCAGCTCACCTTATGGGTCGCGGTACGAAGCTTTCTTT
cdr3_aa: CASSSPYGSRYEAFF

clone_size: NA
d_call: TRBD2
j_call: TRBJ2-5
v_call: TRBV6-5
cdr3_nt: TGTGCCAGCAGTTACTCGTCTCTAGCGGAAGAGACCCAGTACTTC
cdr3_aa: CASSYSSLAEETQYF

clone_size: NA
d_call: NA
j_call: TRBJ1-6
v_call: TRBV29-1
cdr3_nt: TGCAGCGTAGGACATGACTATAATTCACCCCTCCACTTT
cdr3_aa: CSVGHDYNSPLHF

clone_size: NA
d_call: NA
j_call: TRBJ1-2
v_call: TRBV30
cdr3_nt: TGTGCCTGGAGTCATGGGCAGGGAGGCGGCTACACCTTC
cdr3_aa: CAWSHGQGGGYTF

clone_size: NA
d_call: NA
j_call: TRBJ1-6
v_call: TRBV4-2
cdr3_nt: TGTGCCAGCAGCCAAGATGGAGAGTATTCACCCCTCCACTTT
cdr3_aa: CASSQDGEYSPLHF

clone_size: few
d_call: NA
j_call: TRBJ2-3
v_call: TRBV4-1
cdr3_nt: TGCGCCAGCAGCCAAGACCACTCTTATACGCAGTATTTT
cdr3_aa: CASSQDHSYTQYF

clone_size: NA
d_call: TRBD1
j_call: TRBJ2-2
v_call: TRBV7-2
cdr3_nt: TGTGCCAGCAGCCGCCCAACAGGGGGCGCCTTTGTTGAGACCGGGGAGCTGTTTTTT
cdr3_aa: CASSRPTGGAFVETGELFF

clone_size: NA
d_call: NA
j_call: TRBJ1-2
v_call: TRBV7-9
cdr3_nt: TGTGCCAGCAGACAACAGGGCTATTATGATGGCTACACCTTC
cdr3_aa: CASRQQGYYDGYTF

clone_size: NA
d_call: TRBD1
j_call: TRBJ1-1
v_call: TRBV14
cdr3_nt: TGTGCCAGCAGCCAATCCGGACAGGGGATTGCAGCTTTCTTT
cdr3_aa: CASSQSGQGIAAFF

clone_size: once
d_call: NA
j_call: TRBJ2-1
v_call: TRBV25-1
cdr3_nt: TGTGCCAGCAGCCAGGGCTATGAGCAGTTCTTC
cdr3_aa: CASSQGYEQFF

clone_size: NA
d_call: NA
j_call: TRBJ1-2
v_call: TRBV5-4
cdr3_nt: TGTGCCAGCACCATACCGGGCCAATCTAACTATGGCTACACCTTC
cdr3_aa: CASTIPGQSNYGYTF